This T cell receptor (beta chain) originates from a study of PD-1 blockade in classical Hodgkin lymphoma. CDR3 length equals 13 residues. The ends were cut back, 7 bases at V and 4 bases at J, with 13 bases in the middle. From germline, CDR1 is SNHLY and CDR2 FYNNEI. Whole-study results and caveats: Baseline diversity in complete responders resembled that of newly diagnosed patients.

To note about this clone: What it binds is not known.

This table comes from immunoSEQ multiplex PCR, and its TCRdb copy is limited to in-frame clones, with some not included. This sample carries around 50,000 clones, roughly 80% of them seen once, and the ten largest clones take approximately 12%. The time point is: cycle 4 day 1 (C4D1), after around six weeks of nivolumab. There was relapse after autologous stem cell transplantation in every patient, and there was variation in brentuximab vedotin exposure. The TCR was taken from a human donor with classical Hodgkin lymphoma. The sample in question was peripheral blood mononuclear cells (PBMCs), obtained before the fourth cycle of nivolumab. The chain is built from TRBV2 and TRBJ1-2; perhaps TRBD1 as D (5 bases). In DNA form, the CDR3 reads TGTGCCAGCAATCCAGGGAGTTCCTATGGCTACACCTTC. Residues: CASNPGSSYGYTF.